The 17 T cell receptor beta chains in this list originate from one sample, sequenced in a study of control samples from healthy donors and cancer patients. Assay used: immunoSEQ multiplex PCR; TCRdb lists only in-frame clones, some missing. In the table there are some 120,000 clones, about 89% of which are singletons. Sequencing was done on a sample of blood. These TCRs come from a man aged 55 to 69 in good health.

This chain joins TRBV6-6 and TRBJ1-6, with D maybe TRBD1 (6 bases). CDR1 is MNHNY and CDR2 is SVGAGI in the germline V gene (reference sequence). V was trimmed by 8 bases and J by 5 bases, leaving 7 bases between them. The CDR3 loop spans 12 amino acids. The CDR3 here is CASGQNNSPLHF. In DNA form, the CDR3 reads TGTGCCAGCGGACAGAATAATTCACCCCTCCACTTT.

Written as DNA, the CDR3 is TGTGCCAGCAGCTTTGGTGGGGCGGTCGTTATGAACACTGAAGCTTTCTTT. Its translation is CASSFGGAVVMNTEAFF. The chain carries TRBV11-2 and TRBJ1-1; D may be TRBD1 (5 bases). The CDR3 is made up of 17 amino acids. V lost 3 bases and J 0 bases, leaving 17 bases between the germline ends. The germline CDR1 and CDR2 sequences are SGHAT and FQNNGV.

This chain links TRBV30 with TRBJ1-6; tentative D call: TRBD1 (5 bases). The CDR3 is 13 residues long. Germline V CDR1 and CDR2: GTSNPN, SVGIG (reference sequence). This CDR3 reads CALRDGNNSPLHF. The CDR3 nucleotides read TGTGCTCTCCGGGACGGTAATAATTCACCCCTCCACTTT.

The V call is TRBV28, the J call TRBJ1-1; possible D gene TRBD1, 6 bases. Trimming took 6 bases from V and 0 from J, leaving 8 bases between them. The CDR3 totals 13 residues. Germline loops: CDR1 MDHEN, CDR2 SYDVKM. This CDR3 reads CASRRTVNTEAFF. The CDR3 DNA follows: TGTGCCAGCAGAAGGACAGTGAACACTGAAGCTTTCTTT.

This sequence joins TRBV7-6 and TRBJ1-6; weak D call: TRBD1 (6 bases). CDR3 length: 14 residues. V was clipped by 5 bases and J by 9 bases, with 14 bases between them. Germline CDR1 SGHVS, CDR2 FNYEAQ. CDR3 loop: CASSEQGGSSPLHF. CDR3 nucleotide sequence: TGTGCCAGCAGCGAACAGGGAGGTAGTTCACCCCTCCACTTT.

The chain links TRBV7-9 to TRBJ2-7, with 9 bases that match TRBD1. Germline CDR1 and CDR2: SEHNR and FQNEAQ (reference sequence). V shed 5 bases, J shed 3 bases, and the junction held 11 bases outside the gene matches. CDR3 size: 16 residues. The CDR3: CASSARGQGYLYEQYF. The CDR3 DNA reads TGTGCCAGCAGCGCCAGAGGACAGGGGTATCTCTACGAGCAGTACTTC.

The rearrangement links TRBV2 to TRBJ1-6; 7 bases match TRBD1. Unmatched junction bases numbered 8, after V lost 6 bases and J lost 18 bases. CDR1 and CDR2 from the germline V gene are SNHLY and FYNNEI. The CDR3 has 11 amino acids. CDR3 DNA: TGTGCCAGCAGGATGGACAGGTCCACCCACTTT. Amino acids: CASRMDRSTHF.

The rearrangement uses TRBV6-5 and TRBJ2-5; 11 bases match TRBD2. Per germline, CDR1 MNHEY and CDR2 SVGAGI. With 6 bases clipped from V and 5 bases from J, the junction kept 2 bases outside the gene matches. The CDR3 runs to 13 residues. CDR3 amino acids: CASRGLAGETQYF. CDR3 sequence (DNA): TGTGCCAGCAGAGGACTAGCGGGTGAGACCCAGTACTTC.

V and J are TRBV11-3 and TRBJ2-1, with D tentatively TRBD1 (5 bases). V gave up 2 bases and J gave up 3 bases, with 11 bases separating them. Per germline, CDR1 SGHNT and CDR2 YENEEA. The CDR3 spans 15 residues. The CDR3 reads CASSLMGQGYNEQFF. CDR3 DNA: TGTGCCAGCAGCTTAATGGGGCAGGGCTACAATGAGCAGTTCTTC.

This chain's CDR3 is CASSLFGLRTGQNQPQHF. CDR3 DNA: TGTGCCAGCAGTTTATTCGGCTTAAGGACAGGGCAAAATCAGCCCCAGCATTTT. The gene calls are TRBV28 and TRBJ1-5; 8 nucleotides align to TRBD1. The CDR3 sequence is 18 residues long. J was trimmed by 4 bases and V by 1 base; bases with no gene match: 12. The germline V gene encodes CDR1 MDHEN and CDR2 SYDVKM.

The chain employs TRBV3-1 (or the pseudogene TRBV3-2) and TRBJ2-3; D unclear. CDR3 length equals 14 residues. In germline, CDR1 is LGHDT, CDR2 YNNKEL (reference sequence). The V end lost 0 bases, the J end lost 5 bases, and 9 bases lay between the germline ends. CDR3 bases: TGTGCCAGCAGCCAAGATAACTATAAAGATACGCAGTATTTT. This sequence encodes CASSQDNYKDTQYF.

In its sample, this clone was seen a few times. The chain is built from TRBV6-5 and TRBJ1-2; D uncertain. From germline, CDR1 is MNHEY and CDR2 SVGAGI. The CDR3 extends over 13 amino acids. Trimming stripped 2 bases from V and 2 bases from J, with 6 bases between. The CDR3 loop is CASSYRENYGYTF. In DNA, the CDR3 is TGTGCCAGCAGTTACAGAGAAAACTATGGCTACACCTTC.

V is TRBV19 and J is TRBJ1-3, with D possibly being TRBD1 (6 bases). Germline V lookup: CDR1 LNHDA, CDR2 SQIVND (reference sequence). This CDR3 has 16 amino acids. Between the trimmed V and J ends, which lost 6 bases and 0 bases, there was a span of 15 bases. CDR3 sequence: CASSSTGKYSGNTIYF. In DNA form, the CDR3 reads TGTGCCAGTAGCTCCACAGGGAAATACTCTGGAAACACCATATATTTT.

The V gene is TRBV3-1 (or the pseudogene TRBV3-2), the J gene TRBJ2-7; 11 nucleotides match TRBD1. Losses at the gene ends were 3 bases for V and 5 bases for J; bases not matched to a gene: 3. Per the germline V gene, CDR1 is LGHDT and CDR2 is YNNKEL (reference sequence). The CDR3 is 14 amino acids. CDR3 nucleotides: TGTGCCAGCAGCCATAGGGACAGGGGGGACGAGCAGTACTTC. This translates into CASSHRDRGDEQYF.

This chain connects TRBV19 to TRBJ2-7, with D possibly matching TRBD1 (5 bases). CDR1 and CDR2 (germline): LNHDA, SQIVND (reference sequence). The CDR3 runs to 16 residues. The V end lost 3 bases, the J end lost 0 bases, and 15 bases lay between the germline ends. DNA of the CDR3: TGTGCCAGTAGTATTACCGCGACAGTAGTCTCCTACGAGCAGTACTTC. It is translated as CASSITATVVSYEQYF.

The CDR3 loop is CASPGTDSYEQYF. DNA of the CDR3: TGTGCCAGTCCCGGGACAGACTCCTACGAGCAGTACTTC. This chain connects TRBV27 to TRBJ2-7; TRBD1 aligns across 7 bases. In germline, CDR1 is MNHEY, CDR2 SMNVEV (reference sequence). This CDR3 is 13 amino acids long. With 9 bases clipped from V and 0 bases from J, the junction kept 5 bases outside the gene matches.

This chain uses TRBV5-4 with TRBJ1-1; a weak D match, TRBD1 (5 bases). The CDR3 is 14 amino acids. V lost 0 bases, J lost 0 bases, and 6 bases lay in between. Germline assignment: CDR1 SGHNT and CDR2 YYREEE (reference sequence). CDR3 DNA sequence: TGTGCCAGCAGCTTGGGAGGGGTGAACACTGAAGCTTTCTTT. As protein: CASSLGGVNTEAFF.